These T cell receptor beta chains were read from a single sample in a study of blood T cell repertoires in COVID-19. TCRdb keeps only in-frame clones here, not all; method: immunoSEQ multiplex PCR. The profile covers about 120,000 clones, with roughly 89% appearing a single time and approximately 3.9% taken by the ten largest. The sequenced sample was PBMCs or T cells enriched from blood (not recorded which). These receptors were collected from a woman in her 30s who had recovered from COVID-19. Each CDR3 is given with its conserved first and last residue. A D gene is named only where the DNA matches it firmly. A row's size may be missing; if present it is once, few, many or a size class.

-	TRBD1	TRBV28	TRBJ1-6	CASSPRTGVQPLHF	TGTGCCAGCAGTCCTAGGACAGGGGTCCAACCCCTCCACTTT
-	TRBD2	TRBV5-1	TRBJ2-7	CASSGVFVGSGSIGGSYEQYF	TGCGCCAGCAGCGGCGTGTTCGTCGGGAGCGGGAGTATAGGGGGTTCCTACGAGCAGTACTTC
-	TRBD2	TRBV13	TRBJ2-3	CASSLMTSGTDTQYF	TGTGCCAGCAGCTTAATGACTAGCGGGACAGATACGCAGTATTTT
-	TRBD1	TRBV9	TRBJ2-5	CASSVEQTGEGQETQYF	TGTGCCAGCAGCGTAGAACAGACAGGGGAAGGGCAAGAGACCCAGTACTTC
-	TRBD2	TRBV7-2	TRBJ2-7	CASSSIAGGRGHEQYF	TGTGCCAGCAGCTCCATCGCCGGCGGGAGAGGTCACGAGCAGTACTTC
-	TRBD1	TRBV18	TRBJ1-4	CASSQGQGNEKLFF	TGTGCCAGCTCACAGGGACAGGGGAATGAAAAACTGTTTTTT
-	TRBD2	TRBV6-2/TRBV6-3	TRBJ2-1	CASSSRPSGMYNEQFF	TGTGCCAGCAGTTCACGCCCTAGCGGGATGTACAATGAGCAGTTCTTC
-	TRBD1	TRBV27	TRBJ1-1	CASSSTGVRTEAFF	TGTGCCAGCAGTTCAACAGGGGTTAGGACTGAAGCTTTCTTT
-	TRBD2	TRBV5-1	TRBJ2-1	CASSRTSGIAEQFF	TGCGCCAGCAGCCGGACTAGCGGGATTGCAGAGCAGTTCTTC
few	TRBD2	TRBV5-6	TRBJ2-7	CASSPPPPTSGPYEQYF	TGTGCCAGCAGCCCCCCCCCTCCGACTAGCGGGCCCTACGAGCAGTACTTC
-	-	TRBV12-3/TRBV12-4	TRBJ2-3	CASSLLSTDTQYF	TGTGCCAGCAGTTTACTCAGCACAGATACGCAGTATTTT
-	-	TRBV7-2	TRBJ1-5	CASSLLGRINQPQHF	TGTGCCAGCAGCTTATTGGGGCGGATAAATCAGCCCCAGCATTTT
-	-	TRBV11-2	TRBJ1-5	CASSFGNQPQHF	TGTGCCAGCAGCTTCGGCAATCAGCCCCAGCATTTT
-	TRBD2	TRBV29-1	TRBJ2-1	CSARGGSSYNEQFF	TGCAGCGCACGGGGGGGAAGCTCCTACAATGAGCAGTTCTTC
-	-	TRBV4-3	TRBJ1-2	CASSQEVGGARGSNYGYTF	TGCGCCAGCAGCCAAGAAGTGGGGGGGGCGAGGGGGAGTAACTATGGCTACACCTTC
-	-	TRBV28	TRBJ1-5	CASSSLGSNQPQHF	TGTGCCAGCAGTTCCCTCGGGAGCAATCAGCCCCAGCATTTT
few	TRBD2	TRBV3-1/TRBV3-2	TRBJ2-3	CASSQEHRLAGTDTQYF	TGTGCCAGCAGCCAAGAACACCGACTAGCGGGCACAGATACGCAGTATTTT
-	TRBD1	TRBV19	TRBJ1-5	CASSWTGGTQPQHF	TGTGCCAGTAGTTGGACAGGGGGCACTCAGCCCCAGCATTTT
-	TRBD2	TRBV18	TRBJ2-1	CASSQRLAGNYNEQFF	TGTGCCAGCTCACAGAGACTAGCGGGAAACTACAATGAGCAGTTCTTC
-	TRBD2	TRBV7-2	TRBJ2-2	CASRSRTSGYTGELFF	TGTGCCAGCAGGAGTAGGACTAGCGGGTACACCGGGGAGCTGTTTTTT
many	-	TRBV30	TRBJ2-2	CAWSVGGGAAGELFF	TGTGCCTGGAGTGTGGGCGGTGGGGCCGCCGGGGAGCTGTTTTTT
-	TRBD2	TRBV6-2/TRBV6-3	TRBJ2-3	CASSSPAGVGTDTQYF	TGTGCCAGCAGTTCCCCTGCGGGAGTGGGCACAGATACGCAGTATTTT
once	-	TRBV7-2	TRBJ2-7	CASSLDLRGTEQYF	TGTGCCAGCAGCTTAGACCTCAGGGGCACCGAGCAGTACTTC
-	TRBD2	TRBV5-1	TRBJ2-2	CASSLDPLAGGGTGELFF	TGCGCCAGCAGCTTGGACCCACTAGCGGGAGGTGGCACCGGGGAGCTGTTTTTT
-	TRBD2	TRBV28	TRBJ2-7	CASSLLGRGNSYEQYF	TGTGCCAGCAGTTTATTGGGGCGGGGGAACTCCTACGAGCAGTACTTC
-	-	TRBV4-2	TRBJ2-7	CASSQGAAGGGSDSYEQYF	TGTGCCAGCAGCCAAGGGGCGGCAGGGGGCGGGAGCGACTCCTACGAGCAGTACTTC
-	TRBD2	TRBV6-2/TRBV6-3	TRBJ2-4	CASSYRTSGSRNIQYF	TGTGCCAGCAGTTACAGGACTAGCGGGAGTAGGAACATTCAGTACTTC
-	-	TRBV3-1/TRBV3-2	TRBJ2-7	CASSQVGGANTYEQYF	TGTGCCAGCAGCCAAGTGGGTGGGGCCAATACCTACGAGCAGTACTTC
-	TRBD1	TRBV2	TRBJ1-2	CASSRQGYYGYTF	TGTGCCAGCAGCCGACAGGGATACTATGGCTACACCTTC
-	TRBD1	TRBV4-1	TRBJ1-5	CASSLGGTGKNQPQHF	TGCGCCAGCAGCCTAGGGGGGACAGGGAAGAATCAGCCCCAGCATTTT
-	-	TRBV2	TRBJ1-1	CASSEAPQGTGTEAFF	TGTGCCAGCAGTGAGGCCCCACAGGGAACCGGCACTGAAGCTTTCTTT
-	TRBD2	TRBV27	TRBJ2-2	CASSLITSGSSGELFF	TGTGCCAGCAGTTTAATAACTAGCGGGAGTTCCGGGGAGCTGTTTTTT
-	-	TRBV5-4	TRBJ2-7	CASRVGGNYEQYF	TGTGCCAGCAGAGTGGGCGGGAACTACGAGCAGTACTTC
-	TRBD2	TRBV4-3	TRBJ2-7	CASSQERTSDSYEQYF	TGCGCCAGCAGCCAAGAACGAACTAGCGACTCCTACGAGCAGTACTTC
-	TRBD2	TRBV2	TRBJ2-7	CASSEETSGRAEQYF	TGTGCCAGCAGTGAAGAAACTAGCGGGAGGGCCGAGCAGTACTTC
once	TRBD2	TRBV18	TRBJ2-3	CASSPTGTSGSTDTQYF	TGTGCCAGCTCACCTACTGGGACTAGCGGGAGTACAGATACGCAGTATTTT
-	-	TRBV7-9	TRBJ1-4	CASSLLTATNEKLFF	TGTGCCAGCAGCTTATTAACGGCAACTAATGAAAAACTGTTTTTT
few	-	TRBV6-5	TRBJ1-2	CASSTGLQYTF	TGTGCCAGCAGTACGGGACTCCAGTACACCTTC
few	-	TRBV29-1	TRBJ1-3	CSAEDSGGNTIYF	TGCAGCGCAGAGGACAGCGGAGGAAACACCATATATTTT
-	-	TRBV28	TRBJ1-3	CASSPQPTGRNTIYF	TGTGCCAGCAGTCCCCAACCCACAGGGAGAAACACCATATATTTT
many	TRBD2	TRBV5-5	TRBJ2-3	CASSHKPGLAGETDTQYF	TGTGCCAGCAGCCATAAACCGGGACTAGCGGGAGAAACAGATACGCAGTATTTT
-	-	TRBV7-8	TRBJ1-4	CASSLETTNEKLFF	TGTGCCAGCAGCTTGGAGACAACTAATGAAAAACTGTTTTTT
-	TRBD1	TRBV7-2	TRBJ1-2	CASSLEAGTGDGYTF	TGTGCCAGCAGCTTAGAGGCGGGGACAGGGGATGGCTACACCTTC
-	TRBD1	TRBV4-3	TRBJ2-3	CASSQERDSGAYTQYF	TGCGCCAGCAGCCAAGAAAGGGACAGCGGCGCGTATACGCAGTATTTT
-	-	TRBV2	TRBJ1-1	CASSVHRPGQTEAFF	TGTGCCAGCAGTGTTCATCGCCCGGGTCAGACTGAAGCTTTCTTT
-	TRBD1	TRBV6-4	TRBJ1-6	CASSDSRGGNSPLHF	TGTGCCAGCAGTGACTCGAGAGGGGGCAATTCACCCCTCCACTTT
-	TRBD1	TRBV7-9	TRBJ1-1	CASSLIRTGQPLNTEAFF	TGTGCCAGCAGCTTAATCCGGACAGGGCAACCCCTGAACACTGAAGCTTTCTTT
-	-	TRBV2	TRBJ1-3	CASSEKGISGNTIYF	TGTGCCAGCAGTGAAAAGGGGATATCTGGAAACACCATATATTTT
-	TRBD1	TRBV19	TRBJ2-7	CASSIAGQGAYEQYF	TGTGCCAGTAGTATAGCGGGACAGGGGGCCTACGAGCAGTACTTC
-	-	TRBV18	TRBJ1-1	CASSHGGGTEAFF	TGTGCCAGCTCCCACGGGGGGGGCACTGAAGCTTTCTTT